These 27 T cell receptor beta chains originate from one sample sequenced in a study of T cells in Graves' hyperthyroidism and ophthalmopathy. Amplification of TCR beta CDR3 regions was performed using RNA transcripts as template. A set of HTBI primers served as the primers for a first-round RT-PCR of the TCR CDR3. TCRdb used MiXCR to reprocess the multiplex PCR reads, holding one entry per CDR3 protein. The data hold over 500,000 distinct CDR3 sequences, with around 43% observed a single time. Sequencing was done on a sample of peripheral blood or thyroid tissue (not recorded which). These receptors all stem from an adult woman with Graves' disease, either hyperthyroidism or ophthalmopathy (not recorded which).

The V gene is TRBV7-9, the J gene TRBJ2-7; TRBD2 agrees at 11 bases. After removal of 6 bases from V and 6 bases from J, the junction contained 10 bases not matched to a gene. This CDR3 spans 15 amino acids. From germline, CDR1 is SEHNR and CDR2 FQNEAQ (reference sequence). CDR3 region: CASSPIAGGPPEQYF. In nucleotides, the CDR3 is TGTGCCAGCAGTCCTATAGCGGGAGGGCCTCCCGAGCAGTACTTC.

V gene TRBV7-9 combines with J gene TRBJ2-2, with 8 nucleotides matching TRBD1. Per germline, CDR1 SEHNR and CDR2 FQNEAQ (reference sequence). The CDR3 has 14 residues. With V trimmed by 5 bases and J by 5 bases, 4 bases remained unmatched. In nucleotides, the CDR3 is TGTGCCAGCAGCCACCGGGACAGGACCGGGGAGCTGTTTTTT. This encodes CASSHRDRTGELFF. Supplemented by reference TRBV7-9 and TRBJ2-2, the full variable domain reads DTGVSQNPRHKITKRGQNVTFRCDPISEHNRLYWYRQTLGQGPEFLTYFQNEAQLEKSRLLSDRFSAERPKGSFSTLEIQRTEQGDSAMYLCASSHRDRTGELFFGEGSRLTVL.

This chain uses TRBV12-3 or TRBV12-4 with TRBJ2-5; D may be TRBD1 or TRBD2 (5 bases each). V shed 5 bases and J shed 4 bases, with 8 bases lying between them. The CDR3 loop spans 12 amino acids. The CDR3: CASSGTVETQYF. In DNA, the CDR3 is TGTGCCAGCAGTGGGACCGTAGAGACCCAGTACTTC.

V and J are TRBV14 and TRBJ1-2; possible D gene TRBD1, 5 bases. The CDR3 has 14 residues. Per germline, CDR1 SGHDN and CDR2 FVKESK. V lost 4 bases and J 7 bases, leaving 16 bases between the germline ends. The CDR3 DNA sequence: TGTGCCAGCAGCCGACAGTACACCGGGGGTGGCTACACCTTC. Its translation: CASSRQYTGGGYTF.

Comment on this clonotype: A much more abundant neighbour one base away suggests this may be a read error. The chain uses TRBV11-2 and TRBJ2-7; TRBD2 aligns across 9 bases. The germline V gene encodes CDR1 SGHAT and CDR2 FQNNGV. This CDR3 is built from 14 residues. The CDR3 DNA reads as TGTGCCAGCAGCTCCATAGCGGGGGCCTACGAGCAGCACTTC. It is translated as CASSSIAGAYEQHF.

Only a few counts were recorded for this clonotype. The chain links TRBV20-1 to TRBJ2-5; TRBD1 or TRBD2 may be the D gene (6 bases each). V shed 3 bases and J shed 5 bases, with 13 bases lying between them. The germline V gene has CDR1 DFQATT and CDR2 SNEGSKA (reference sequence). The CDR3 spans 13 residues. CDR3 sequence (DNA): TGCAGTGCTAGGCATTGGGGGGCGGAGACCCAGTACTTC. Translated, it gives CSARHWGAETQYF.

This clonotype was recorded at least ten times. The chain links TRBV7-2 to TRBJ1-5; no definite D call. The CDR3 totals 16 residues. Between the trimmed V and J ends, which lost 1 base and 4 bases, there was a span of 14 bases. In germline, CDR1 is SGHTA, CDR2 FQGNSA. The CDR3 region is CASSLDGQGQNQPQHF. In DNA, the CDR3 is TGTGCCAGCAGCTTAGACGGGCAAGGCCAGAATCAGCCCCAGCATTTT.

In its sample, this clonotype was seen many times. This CDR3 is CASSYWTGGWETQYF. As DNA, the CDR3 is TGTGCCAGCAGTTACTGGACAGGGGGGTGGGAGACCCAGTACTTC. V usage is TRBV6-5 and J usage is TRBJ2-5, with TRBD1 identical over 10 bases. Looked up from germline, CDR1 is MNHEY and CDR2 is SVGAGI. The CDR3 extends over 15 amino acids. Trimming cost V 1 base and J 5 bases; bases outside gene matches: 4.

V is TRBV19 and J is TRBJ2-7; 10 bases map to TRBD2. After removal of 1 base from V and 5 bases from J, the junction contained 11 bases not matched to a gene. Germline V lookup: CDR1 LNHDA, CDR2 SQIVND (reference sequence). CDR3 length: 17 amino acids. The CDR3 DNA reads TGTGCCAGTAGTATAGTCGCAGCGGGAGGGTTTTTCAACGAGCAGTACTTC. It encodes CASSIVAAGGFFNEQYF.

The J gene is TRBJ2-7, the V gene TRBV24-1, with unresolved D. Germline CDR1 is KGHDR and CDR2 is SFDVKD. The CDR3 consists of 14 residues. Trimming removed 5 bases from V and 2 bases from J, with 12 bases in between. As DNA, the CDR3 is TGTGCCACCAGTGTTGTAACGCGACCCTACGAGCAGTACTTC. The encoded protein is CATSVVTRPYEQYF.

In DNA form, the CDR3 reads TGTGCCAGCAGCTTGTTTACCAGACAGTCGGCGTACGAGCAGTACTTC. Its translation: CASSLFTRQSAYEQYF. This chain joins TRBV2 and TRBJ2-7; D is possibly TRBD1 (5 bases). The ends were cut back, 6 bases at V and 4 bases at J, with 22 bases in the middle. The CDR3 is made up of 16 amino acids. Germline V gene lookup returns CDR1 SNHLY and CDR2 FYNNEI.

CDR3 residues: CARVRASSGEAFF. CDR3 DNA: TGTGCTAGAGTCCGGGCGAGCTCGGGTGAAGCTTTCTTT. The chain links TRBV25-1 to TRBJ1-1, with no clear D. Germline assignment: CDR1 MGHDK and CDR2 SYGVNS. The CDR3 consists of 13 residues.

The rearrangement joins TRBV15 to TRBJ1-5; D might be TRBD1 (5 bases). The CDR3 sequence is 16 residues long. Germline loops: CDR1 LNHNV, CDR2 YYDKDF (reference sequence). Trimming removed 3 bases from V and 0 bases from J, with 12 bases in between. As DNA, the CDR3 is TGTGCCACCAGCAGCAGGGACGGCCTTAGCAATCAGCCCCAGCATTTT. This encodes CATSSRDGLSNQPQHF.

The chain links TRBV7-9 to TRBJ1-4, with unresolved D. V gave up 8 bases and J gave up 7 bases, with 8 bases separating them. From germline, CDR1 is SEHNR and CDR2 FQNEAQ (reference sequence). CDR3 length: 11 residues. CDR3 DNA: TGTGCCAGCGCCCCGAGTGAAAAACTGTTTTTT. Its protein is CASAPSEKLFF.

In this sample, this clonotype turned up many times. The DNA of the CDR3 is TGTGCCAGCAGTTTCATCCCACTGTCGGGAGGAGGTTCACCCCTCCACTTT. The encoded protein is CASSFIPLSGGGSPLHF. The V gene is TRBV6-2 or TRBV6-3, the J gene TRBJ1-6, with unresolved D. This CDR3 has 17 amino acids. Germline CDR1 is MNHEY and CDR2 is SVGEGT. Deletions cut 4 bases from V and 9 bases from J, with 22 bases between.

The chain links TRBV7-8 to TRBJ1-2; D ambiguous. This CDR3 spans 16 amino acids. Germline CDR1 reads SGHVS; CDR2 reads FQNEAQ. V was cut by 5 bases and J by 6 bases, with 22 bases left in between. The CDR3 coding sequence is TGTGCCAGCAGCCGACTAACACTCAACCAAGGTGATGGCTACACCTTC. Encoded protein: CASSRLTLNQGDGYTF.

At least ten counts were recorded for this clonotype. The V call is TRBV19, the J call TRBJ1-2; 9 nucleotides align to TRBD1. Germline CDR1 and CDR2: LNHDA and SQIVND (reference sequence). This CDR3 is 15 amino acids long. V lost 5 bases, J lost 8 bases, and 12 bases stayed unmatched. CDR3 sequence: CASSSADRGGNGYTF. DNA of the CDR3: TGTGCCAGTAGTTCCGCCGACAGGGGGGGAAACGGCTACACCTTC. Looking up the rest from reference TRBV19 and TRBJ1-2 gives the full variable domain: DGGITQSPKYLFRKEGQNVTLSCEQNLNHDAMYWYRQDPGQGLRLIYYSQIVNDFQKGDIAEGYSVSREKKESFPLTVTSAQKNPTAFYLCASSSADRGGNGYTFGSGTRLTVV.

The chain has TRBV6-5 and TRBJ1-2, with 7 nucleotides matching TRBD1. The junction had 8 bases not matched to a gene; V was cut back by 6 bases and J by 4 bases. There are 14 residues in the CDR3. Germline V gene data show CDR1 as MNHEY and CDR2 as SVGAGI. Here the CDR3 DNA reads TGTGCCAGCAGACCGGGACAGACAATCTATGGCTACACCTTC. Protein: CASRPGQTIYGYTF.

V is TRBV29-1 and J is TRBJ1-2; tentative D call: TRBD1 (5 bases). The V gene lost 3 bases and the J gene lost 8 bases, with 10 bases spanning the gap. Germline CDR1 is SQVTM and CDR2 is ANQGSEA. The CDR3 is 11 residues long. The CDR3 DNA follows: TGCAGCGTTGAGGGGGATTTCGGCTACACCTTC. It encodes CSVEGDFGYTF.

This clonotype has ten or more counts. As DNA, the CDR3 is TGCGCCAGCAGCTTGTTGGTGGATTTAAGACGAAACACCATATATTTT. Protein sequence: CASSLLVDLRRNTIYF. V usage is TRBV5-1 and J usage is TRBJ1-3; D ambiguous. Germline CDR1 and CDR2: SGHRS and YFSETQ. The germline V and J ends were trimmed by 1 base and 5 bases, with 16 bases remaining between them. The CDR3 is 16 residues long.

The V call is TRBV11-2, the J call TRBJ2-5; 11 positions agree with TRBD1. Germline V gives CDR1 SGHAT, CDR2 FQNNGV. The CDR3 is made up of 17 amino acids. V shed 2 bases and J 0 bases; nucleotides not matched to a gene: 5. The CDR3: CASSLQGTGGYQETQYF. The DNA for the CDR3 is TGTGCCAGCAGCTTACAAGGGACAGGGGGATACCAAGAGACCCAGTACTTC.

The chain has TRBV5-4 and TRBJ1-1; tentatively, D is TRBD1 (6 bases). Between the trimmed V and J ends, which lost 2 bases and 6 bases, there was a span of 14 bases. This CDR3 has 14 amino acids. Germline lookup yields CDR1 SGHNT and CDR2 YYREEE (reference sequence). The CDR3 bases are TGTGCCAGCAGCTTTGCTAGCGGGGGCGCTGAAGCTTTCTTT. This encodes CASSFASGGAEAFF.

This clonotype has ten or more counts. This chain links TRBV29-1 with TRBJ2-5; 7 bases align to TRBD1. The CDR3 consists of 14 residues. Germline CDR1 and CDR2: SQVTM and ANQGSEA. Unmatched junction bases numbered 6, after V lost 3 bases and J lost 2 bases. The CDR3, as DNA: TGCAGCGTTGAGGCTATACAGGGGCAAGAGACCCAGTACTTC. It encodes CSVEAIQGQETQYF.

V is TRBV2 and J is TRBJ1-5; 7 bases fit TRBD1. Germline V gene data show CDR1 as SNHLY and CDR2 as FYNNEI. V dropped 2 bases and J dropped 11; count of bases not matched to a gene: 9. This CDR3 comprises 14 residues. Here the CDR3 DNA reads TGTGCCAGCAGTGAAACTACCACAGGGGAGACCCAGCATTTT. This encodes CASSETTTGETQHF.

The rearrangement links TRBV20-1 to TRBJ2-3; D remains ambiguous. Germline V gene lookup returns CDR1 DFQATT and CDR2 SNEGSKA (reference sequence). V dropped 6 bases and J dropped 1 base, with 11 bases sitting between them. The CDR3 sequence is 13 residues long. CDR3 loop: CSAKASGTDTQYF. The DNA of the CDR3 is TGCAGTGCCAAGGCCAGCGGCACAGATACGCAGTATTTT.

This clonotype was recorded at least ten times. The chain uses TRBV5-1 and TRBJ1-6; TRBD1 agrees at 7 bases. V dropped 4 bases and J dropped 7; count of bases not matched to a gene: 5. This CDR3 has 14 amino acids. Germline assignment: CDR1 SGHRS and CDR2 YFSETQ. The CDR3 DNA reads TGCGCCAGCAGCGGCACAGGGGACAATTCACCCCTCCACTTT. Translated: CASSGTGDNSPLHF.

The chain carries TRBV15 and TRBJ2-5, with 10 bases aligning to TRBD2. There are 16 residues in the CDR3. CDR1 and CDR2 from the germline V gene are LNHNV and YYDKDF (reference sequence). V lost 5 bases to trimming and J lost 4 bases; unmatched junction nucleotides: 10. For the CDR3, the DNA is TGTGCCACCAGCGGCATTCAGCGGGGGGGCCTAGAGACCCAGTACTTC. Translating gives CATSGIQRGGLETQYF.